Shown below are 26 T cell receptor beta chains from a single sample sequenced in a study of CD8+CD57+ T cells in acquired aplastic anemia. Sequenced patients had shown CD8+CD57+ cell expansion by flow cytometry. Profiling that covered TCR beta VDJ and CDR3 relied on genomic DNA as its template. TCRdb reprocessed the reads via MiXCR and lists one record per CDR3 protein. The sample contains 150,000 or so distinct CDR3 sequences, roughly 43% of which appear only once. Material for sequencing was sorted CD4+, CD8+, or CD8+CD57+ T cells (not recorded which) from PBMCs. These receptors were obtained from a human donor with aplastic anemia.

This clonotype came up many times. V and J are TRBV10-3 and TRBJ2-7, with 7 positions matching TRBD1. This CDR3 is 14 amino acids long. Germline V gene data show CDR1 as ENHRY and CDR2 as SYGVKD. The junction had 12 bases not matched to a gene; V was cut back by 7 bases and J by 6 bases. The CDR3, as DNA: TGTGCCATCACTTCCGGACAGGAGATCGGCGAGCAGTACTTC. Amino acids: CAITSGQEIGEQYF.

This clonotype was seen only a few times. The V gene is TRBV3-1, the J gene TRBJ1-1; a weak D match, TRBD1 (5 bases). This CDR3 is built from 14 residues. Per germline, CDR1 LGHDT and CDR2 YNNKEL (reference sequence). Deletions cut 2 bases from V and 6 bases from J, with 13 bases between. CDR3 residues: CASSQQGGIAEAFF. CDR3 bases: TGTGCCAGCAGCCAACAGGGTGGGATCGCTGAAGCTTTCTTT. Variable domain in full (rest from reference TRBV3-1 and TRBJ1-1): DTAVSQTPKYLVTQMGNDKSIKCEQNLGHDTMYWYKQDSKKFLKIMFSYNNKELIINETVPNRFSPKSPDKAHLNLHINSLELGDSAVYFCASSQQGGIAEAFFGQGTRLTVV.

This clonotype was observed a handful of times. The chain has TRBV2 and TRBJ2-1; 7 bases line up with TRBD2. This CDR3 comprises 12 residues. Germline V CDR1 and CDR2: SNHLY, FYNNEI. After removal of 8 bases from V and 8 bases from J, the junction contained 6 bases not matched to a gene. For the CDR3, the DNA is TGTGCCAGCTCGAGGGAGGGCTATGAGCAGTTCTTC. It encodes CASSREGYEQFF.

In nucleotides, the CDR3 is TGTGCCAGCAGCTTAGCCGGGACAGAGTCCTACGAGCAGTACTTC. Its protein is CASSLAGTESYEQYF. The rearrangement joins TRBV7-2 to TRBJ2-7; 7 nucleotides align to TRBD1. V shed 0 bases and J 1 base; nucleotides not matched to a gene: 3. Germline V gene data show CDR1 as SGHTA and CDR2 as FQGNSA. This CDR3 is 15 amino acids long.

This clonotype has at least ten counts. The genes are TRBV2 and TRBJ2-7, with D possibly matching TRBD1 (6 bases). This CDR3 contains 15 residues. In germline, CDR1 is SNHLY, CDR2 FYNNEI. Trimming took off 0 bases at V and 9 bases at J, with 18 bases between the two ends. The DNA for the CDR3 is TGTGCCAGCAGTGAAGCGGCGGACAGATGGAGTGGGCAGTACTTC. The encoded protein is CASSEAADRWSGQYF. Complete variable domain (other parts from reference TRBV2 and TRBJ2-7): EPEVTQTPSHQVTQMGQEVILRCVPISNHLYFYWYRQILGQKVEFLVSFYNNEISEKSEIFDDQFSVERPDGSNFTLKIRSTKLEDSAMYFCASSEAADRWSGQYFGPGTRLTVT.

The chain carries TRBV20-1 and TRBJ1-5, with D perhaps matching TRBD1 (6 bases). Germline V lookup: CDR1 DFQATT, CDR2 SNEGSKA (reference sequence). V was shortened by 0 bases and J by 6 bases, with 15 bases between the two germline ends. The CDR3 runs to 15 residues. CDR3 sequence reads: CSAREGGGKFQPQHF. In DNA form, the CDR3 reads TGCAGTGCTAGAGAAGGGGGTGGGAAATTTCAGCCCCAGCATTTT.

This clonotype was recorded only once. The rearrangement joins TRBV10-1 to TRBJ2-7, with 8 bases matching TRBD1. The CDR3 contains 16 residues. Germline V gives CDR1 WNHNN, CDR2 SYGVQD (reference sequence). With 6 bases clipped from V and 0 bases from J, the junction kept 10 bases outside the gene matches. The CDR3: CASRVDRGRSSYEQYF. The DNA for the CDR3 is TGCGCCAGCAGGGTCGACAGGGGCCGCAGCTCCTACGAGCAGTACTTC.

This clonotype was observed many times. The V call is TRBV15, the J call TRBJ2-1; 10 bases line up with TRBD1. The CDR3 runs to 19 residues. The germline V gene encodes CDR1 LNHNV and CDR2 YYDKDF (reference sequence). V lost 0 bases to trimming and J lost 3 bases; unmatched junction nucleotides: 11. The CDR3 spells CATSREWGGRTGGYNEQFF. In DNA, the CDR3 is TGTGCCACCAGCAGAGAGTGGGGTGGCCGGACAGGGGGCTACAATGAGCAGTTCTTC. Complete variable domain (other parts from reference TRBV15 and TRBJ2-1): DAMVIQNPRYQVTQFGKPVTLSCSQTLNHNVMYWYQQKSSQAPKLLFHYYDKDFNNEADTPDNFQSRRPNTSFCFLDIRSPGLGDTAMYLCATSREWGGRTGGYNEQFFGPGTRLTVL.

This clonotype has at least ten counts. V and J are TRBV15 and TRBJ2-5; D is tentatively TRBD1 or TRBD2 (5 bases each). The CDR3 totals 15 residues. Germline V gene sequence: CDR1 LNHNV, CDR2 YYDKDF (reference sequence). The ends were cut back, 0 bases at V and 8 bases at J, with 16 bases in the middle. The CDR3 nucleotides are TGTGCCACCAGCAGAGAGCACCGGGGCCCGGGAACCCAGTACTTC. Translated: CATSREHRGPGTQYF. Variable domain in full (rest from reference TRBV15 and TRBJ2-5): DAMVIQNPRYQVTQFGKPVTLSCSQTLNHNVMYWYQQKSSQAPKLLFHYYDKDFNNEADTPDNFQSRRPNTSFCFLDIRSPGLGDTAMYLCATSREHRGPGTQYFGPGTRLLVL.

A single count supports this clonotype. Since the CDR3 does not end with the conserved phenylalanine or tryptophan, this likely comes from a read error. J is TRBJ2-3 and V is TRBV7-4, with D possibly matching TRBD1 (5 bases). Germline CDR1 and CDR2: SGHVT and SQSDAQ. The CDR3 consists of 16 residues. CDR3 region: CASSLRMTAYTDAQYS. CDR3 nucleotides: TGTGCCAGCAGCTTAAGGATGACAGCTTACACAGATGCGCAGTATTCT.

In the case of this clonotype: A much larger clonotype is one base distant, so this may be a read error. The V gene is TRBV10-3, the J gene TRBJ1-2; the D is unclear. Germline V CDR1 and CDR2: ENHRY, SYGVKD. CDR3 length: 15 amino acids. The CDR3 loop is CASSYARNSNYGYAF. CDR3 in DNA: TGTGCCAGCAGTTATGCCCGGAATTCTAACTATGGCTACGCCTTC.

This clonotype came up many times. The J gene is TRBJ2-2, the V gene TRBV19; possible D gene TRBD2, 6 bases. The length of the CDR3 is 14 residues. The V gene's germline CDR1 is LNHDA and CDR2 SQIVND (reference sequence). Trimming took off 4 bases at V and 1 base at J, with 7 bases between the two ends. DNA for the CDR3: TGTGCCAGTAGTAAGGAGGGGAACACCGGGGAGCTGTTTTTT. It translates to CASSKEGNTGELFF.

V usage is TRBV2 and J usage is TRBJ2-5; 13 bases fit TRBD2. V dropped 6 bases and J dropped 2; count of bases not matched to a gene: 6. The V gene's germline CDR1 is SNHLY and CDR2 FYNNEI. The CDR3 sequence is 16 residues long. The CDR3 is CASRKTSGGYQETQYF. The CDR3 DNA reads TGTGCCAGCAGGAAGACTAGCGGGGGGTATCAAGAGACCCAGTACTTC.

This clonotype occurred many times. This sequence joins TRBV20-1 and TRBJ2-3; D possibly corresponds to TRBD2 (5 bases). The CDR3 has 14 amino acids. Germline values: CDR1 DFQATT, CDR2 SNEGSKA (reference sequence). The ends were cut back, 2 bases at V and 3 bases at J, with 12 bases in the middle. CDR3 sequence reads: CSARFPGNTDTQYF. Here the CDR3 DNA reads TGCAGTGCTAGATTCCCCGGGAATACAGATACGCAGTATTTT.

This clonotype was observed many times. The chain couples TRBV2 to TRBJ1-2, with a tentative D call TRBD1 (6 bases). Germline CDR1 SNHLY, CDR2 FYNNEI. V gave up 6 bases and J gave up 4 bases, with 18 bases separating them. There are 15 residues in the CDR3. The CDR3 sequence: CASSDPDRPLYGYTF. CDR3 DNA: TGTGCCAGCAGCGATCCCGACAGGCCACTCTATGGCTACACCTTC.

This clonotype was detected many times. The CDR3 nucleotides are TGTGCCAGCAGCGCAGGCGGGGATACGCAGTATTTT. This sequence encodes CASSAGGDTQYF. The chain has TRBV2 and TRBJ2-3; a weak D match, TRBD2 (5 bases). V shed 6 bases and J shed 6 bases, with 10 bases lying between them. The CDR3 sequence is 12 residues long. Germline V CDR1 and CDR2: SNHLY, FYNNEI.

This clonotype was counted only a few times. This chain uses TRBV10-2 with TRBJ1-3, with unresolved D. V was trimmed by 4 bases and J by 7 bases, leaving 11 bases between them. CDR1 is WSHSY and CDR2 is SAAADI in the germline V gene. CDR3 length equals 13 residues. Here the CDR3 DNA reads TGCGCCAGCAGTGCCACGCCAGGCAACACCATATATTTT. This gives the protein CASSATPGNTIYF.

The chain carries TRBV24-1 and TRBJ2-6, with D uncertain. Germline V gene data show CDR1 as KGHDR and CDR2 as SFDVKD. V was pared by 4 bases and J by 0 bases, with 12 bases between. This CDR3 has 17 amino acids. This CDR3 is CATSEGSRSSGANVLTF. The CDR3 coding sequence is TGTGCCACCAGTGAGGGGTCCCGCTCCTCTGGGGCCAACGTCCTGACTTTC.

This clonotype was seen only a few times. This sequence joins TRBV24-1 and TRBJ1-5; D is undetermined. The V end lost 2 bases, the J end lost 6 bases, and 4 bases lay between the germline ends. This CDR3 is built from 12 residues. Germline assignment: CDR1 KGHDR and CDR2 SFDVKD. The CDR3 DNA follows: TGTGCCACCAGTGATTACGGTCAGCCCCAGCATTTT. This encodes CATSDYGQPQHF.

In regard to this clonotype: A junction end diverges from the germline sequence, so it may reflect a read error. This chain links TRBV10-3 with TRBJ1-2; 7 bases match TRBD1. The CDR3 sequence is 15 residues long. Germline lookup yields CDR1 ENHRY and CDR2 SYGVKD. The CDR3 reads CASSPFDREGYGYTF. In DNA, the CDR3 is TGTGCCAGCAGTCCATTCGACAGGGAAGGCTATGGCTACACCTTC.

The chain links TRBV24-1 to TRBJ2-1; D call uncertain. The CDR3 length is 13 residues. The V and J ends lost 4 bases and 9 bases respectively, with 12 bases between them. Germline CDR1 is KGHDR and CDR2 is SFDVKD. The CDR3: CATSESPWGEQFF. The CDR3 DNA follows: TGTGCCACCAGTGAGTCACCCTGGGGTGAGCAGTTCTTC.

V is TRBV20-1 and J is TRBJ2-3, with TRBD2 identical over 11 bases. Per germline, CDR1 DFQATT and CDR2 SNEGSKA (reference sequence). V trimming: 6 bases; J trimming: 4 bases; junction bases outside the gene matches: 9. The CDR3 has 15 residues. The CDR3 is CSAQIAGGPADTQYF. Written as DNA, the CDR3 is TGCAGTGCCCAGATAGCGGGGGGGCCCGCAGATACGCAGTATTTT.

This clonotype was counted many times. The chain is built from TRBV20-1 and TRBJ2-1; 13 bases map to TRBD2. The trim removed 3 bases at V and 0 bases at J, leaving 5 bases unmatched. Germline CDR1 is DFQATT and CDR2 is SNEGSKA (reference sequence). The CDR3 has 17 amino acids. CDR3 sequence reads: CSASPRTSGSSYNEQFF. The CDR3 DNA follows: TGCAGTGCTAGCCCAAGGACTAGCGGGAGCTCCTACAATGAGCAGTTCTTC.

The CDR3 DNA sequence: TGCGCCAGCTCGTCAGGGGTTTCTGCTTCACCCCTCCACTTT. It yields the protein CASSSGVSASPLHF. This chain joins TRBV10-1 and TRBJ1-6, with D perhaps TRBD1 (6 bases). CDR3 length: 14 residues. The V and J ends lost 8 bases and 9 bases respectively, with 17 bases between them. Germline loops: CDR1 WNHNN, CDR2 SYGVQD (reference sequence).

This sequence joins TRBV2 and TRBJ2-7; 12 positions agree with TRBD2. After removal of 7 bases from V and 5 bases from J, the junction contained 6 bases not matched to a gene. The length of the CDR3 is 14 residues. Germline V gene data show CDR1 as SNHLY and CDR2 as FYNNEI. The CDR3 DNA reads TGTGCCAGCATCCCTAGCGGGGGGGCGGACGAGCAGTACTTC. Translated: CASIPSGGADEQYF.

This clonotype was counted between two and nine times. The CDR3 is CSARDLIGQETQYF. For the CDR3, the DNA is TGCAGTGCTAGAGATCTGATTGGACAAGAGACCCAGTACTTC. The V and J genes are TRBV20-1 and TRBJ2-5, with D unresolved. The germline V gene has CDR1 DFQATT and CDR2 SNEGSKA (reference sequence). Trimming took off 0 bases at V and 2 bases at J, with 10 bases between the two ends. The CDR3 is made up of 14 amino acids.